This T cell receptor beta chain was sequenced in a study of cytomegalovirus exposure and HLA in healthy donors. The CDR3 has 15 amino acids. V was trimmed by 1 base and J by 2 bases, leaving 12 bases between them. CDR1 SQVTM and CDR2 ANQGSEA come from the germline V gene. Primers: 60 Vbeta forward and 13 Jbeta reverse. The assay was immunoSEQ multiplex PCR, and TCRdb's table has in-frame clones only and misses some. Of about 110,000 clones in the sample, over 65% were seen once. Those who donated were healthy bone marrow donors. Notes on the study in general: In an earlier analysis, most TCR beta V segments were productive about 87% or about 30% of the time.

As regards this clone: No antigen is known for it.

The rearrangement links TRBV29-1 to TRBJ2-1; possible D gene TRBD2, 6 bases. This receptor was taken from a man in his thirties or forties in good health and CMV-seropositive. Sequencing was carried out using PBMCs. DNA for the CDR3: TGCAGCGTTGAAGCTCCGGCGGGGCCCTACAATGAGCAGTTCTTC. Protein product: CSVEAPAGPYNEQFF.